The rows below give T cell receptor beta chains drawn from one sample of a study of blood T cell repertoires in COVID-19. The table came from immunoSEQ multiplex PCR; TCRdb's copy has only in-frame clones and leaves some out. The data hold 85,000 to 90,000 clones, with roughly 76% observed a single time. The specimen sequenced was peripheral blood. The receptors were gathered from a woman at least 80 years old with active or convalescent COVID-19. Both conserved end residues are part of each CDR3. Fields, in order: V gene, D gene, clone size, J gene, CDR3 protein, CDR3 DNA. A D gene is named only where the DNA matches it firmly. Not all rows give a size; the values are once, few, many and, for expanded clones, a class.

V: TRBV6-2/TRBV6-3
D: TRBD2
size: -
J: TRBJ2-2
CDR3: CASSLGTSGGTGELFF
DNA: TGTGCCAGCAGTCTTGGGACTAGCGGGGGAACCGGGGAGCTGTTTTTT

V: TRBV6-4
D: -
size: few
J: TRBJ1-1
CDR3: CASRTKAFF
DNA: TGTGCCAGCAGGACTAAAGCTTTCTTT

V: TRBV6-6
D: TRBD2
size: -
J: TRBJ2-5
CDR3: CASSLGGSYQTQYF
DNA: TGTGCCAGCAGTTTGGGGGGGAGCTATCAGACCCAGTACTTC

V: TRBV21-1
D: -
size: -
J: TRBJ2-7
CDR3: CASSKTQGFYEQYF
DNA: TGTGCCAGCAGCAAAACACAGGGGTTCTACGAGCAGTACTTC

V: TRBV1
D: -
size: -
J: TRBJ2-2
CDR3: CTSSQVEEGDGELFF
DNA: TGCACCAGCAGCCAAGTCGAGGAGGGCGACGGGGAGCTGTTTTTT

V: TRBV11-3
D: TRBD2
size: -
J: TRBJ2-3
CDR3: CASSLNPGGSLTDTQYF
DNA: TGTGCCAGCAGCTTAAACCCGGGGGGTTCTCTCACAGATACGCAGTATTTT

V: TRBV4-3
D: -
size: -
J: TRBJ2-7
CDR3: CASSQDLTGYYEQYF
DNA: TGCGCCAGCAGCCAAGATCTCACAGGCTACTACGAGCAGTACTTC

V: TRBV3-1/TRBV3-2
D: -
size: -
J: TRBJ1-2
CDR3: CASSQAPDTSLNYGYTF
DNA: TGTGCCAGCAGCCAAGCCCCGGATACTTCACTAAACTATGGCTACACCTTC

V: TRBV28
D: TRBD1
size: -
J: TRBJ2-7
CDR3: CASSSLGQTGSSYEQYF
DNA: TGTGCCAGCAGTTCCCTGGGGCAGACAGGGAGCTCCTACGAGCAGTACTTC

V: TRBV11-2
D: TRBD2
size: -
J: TRBJ2-1
CDR3: CASTPGGSLSYNEQFF
DNA: TGTGCCAGCACCCCCGGGGGGTCACTCTCCTACAATGAGCAGTTCTTC

V: TRBV27
D: TRBD2
size: once
J: TRBJ2-1
CDR3: CASSRGVPNNEQFF
DNA: TGTGCCAGCAGCCGGGGGGTACCTAACAATGAGCAGTTCTTC

V: TRBV5-6
D: -
size: -
J: TRBJ2-5
CDR3: CASSPYQETQYF
DNA: TGTGCCAGCAGCCCCTATCAAGAGACCCAGTACTTC

V: TRBV18
D: -
size: -
J: TRBJ1-1
CDR3: CASSPGGPVSTEAFF
DNA: TGTGCCAGCTCACCAGGGGGCCCAGTGAGTACTGAAGCTTTCTTT

V: TRBV3-1/TRBV3-2
D: -
size: -
J: TRBJ2-3
CDR3: CAAAAGRTSTDTQYF
DNA: TGTGCCGCTGCCGCGGGGCGGACTAGCACAGATACGCAGTATTTT

V: TRBV24-1
D: TRBD1
size: -
J: TRBJ2-2
CDR3: CATSGTGAGELFF
DNA: TGTGCCACCAGTGGGACAGGGGCCGGGGAGCTGTTTTTT

V: TRBV5-4
D: TRBD1
size: few
J: TRBJ2-5
CDR3: CASSWGTEETQYF
DNA: TGTGCCAGCAGCTGGGGGACAGAAGAGACCCAGTACTTC

V: TRBV11-3
D: -
size: -
J: TRBJ2-3
CDR3: CASSFYAGVGDTQYF
DNA: TGTGCCAGCAGCTTTTACGCAGGGGTGGGAGATACGCAGTATTTT

V: TRBV2
D: -
size: once
J: TRBJ1-1
CDR3: CASSEEGRTEAFF
DNA: TGTGCCAGCAGTGAAGAGGGGAGGACTGAAGCTTTCTTT

V: TRBV30
D: TRBD1
size: -
J: TRBJ1-4
CDR3: CAWSSDRALFF
DNA: TGTGCCTGGAGTTCGGACAGGGCTCTGTTTTTT

V: TRBV2
D: -
size: -
J: TRBJ2-3
CDR3: CASSDRTSSTDTQYF
DNA: TGTGCCAGCAGTGATAGAACCTCTAGCACAGATACGCAGTATTTT

V: TRBV6-5
D: -
size: -
J: TRBJ1-5
CDR3: CASSYSSNQPQHF
DNA: TGTGCCAGCAGTTACTCGAGTAATCAGCCCCAGCATTTT

V: TRBV7-2
D: -
size: -
J: TRBJ1-1
CDR3: CASSPGHRNTEAFF
DNA: TGTGCCAGCAGCCCCGGACATAGGAACACTGAAGCTTTCTTT